This T cell receptor beta chain derives from a study of PD-1 blockade in classical Hodgkin lymphoma. Relapse was seen in all patients after autologous stem cell transplantation, and brentuximab vedotin exposure was variable. The data were produced by immunoSEQ multiplex PCR, yet TCRdb's version contains in-frame clones alone and is incomplete. The repertoire has tens of thousands of clones, about 88% of them found once; the top ten carry approximately 12%. Trimming took off 2 bases at V and 4 bases at J, with 11 bases between the two ends. The germline V gene has CDR1 MNHEY and CDR2 SMNVEV (reference sequence). CDR3 length: 14 amino acids.

This sample comprised peripheral blood mononuclear cells (PBMCs), obtained before the second cycle of nivolumab. The gene calls are TRBV27 and TRBJ1-1; D is unclear. The receptor was isolated from a human donor with classical Hodgkin lymphoma. The CDR3 is CASSLLRGSTEAFF. Here the CDR3 DNA reads TGTGCCAGCAGTTTACTCCGTGGAAGCACTGAAGCTTTCTTT.